The T cell receptor beta chain under discussion was sequenced for a study of blood T cell repertoires in COVID-19. In the study overall: The United States, Italy and Spain supplied acute and convalescent COVID-19 samples. Sources were T cells, B-cell-depleted T cells, or PBMCs; the material itself was cDNA or gDNA.

The Seattle patients, enrolled during active infection, were followed longitudinally. V gave up 0 bases and J gave up 3 bases, with 11 bases separating them. CDR1 GTSNPN and CDR2 SVGIG come from the germline V gene (reference sequence). The CDR3 extends over 14 amino acids. Sequencing used immunoSEQ multiplex PCR; TCRdb keeps in-frame clones, though not all of them. The repertoire holds over 90,000 clones, with roughly 79% as singletons. Sequencing was carried out using peripheral blood. V is TRBV30 and J is TRBJ1-2; D not resolved. The TCR sequence derives from a man older than 75 with COVID-19, enrolled during active disease. CDR3 amino acids: CAWSVGITYYGYTF. DNA for the CDR3: TGTGCCTGGAGTGTGGGCATAACCTACTATGGCTACACCTTC.